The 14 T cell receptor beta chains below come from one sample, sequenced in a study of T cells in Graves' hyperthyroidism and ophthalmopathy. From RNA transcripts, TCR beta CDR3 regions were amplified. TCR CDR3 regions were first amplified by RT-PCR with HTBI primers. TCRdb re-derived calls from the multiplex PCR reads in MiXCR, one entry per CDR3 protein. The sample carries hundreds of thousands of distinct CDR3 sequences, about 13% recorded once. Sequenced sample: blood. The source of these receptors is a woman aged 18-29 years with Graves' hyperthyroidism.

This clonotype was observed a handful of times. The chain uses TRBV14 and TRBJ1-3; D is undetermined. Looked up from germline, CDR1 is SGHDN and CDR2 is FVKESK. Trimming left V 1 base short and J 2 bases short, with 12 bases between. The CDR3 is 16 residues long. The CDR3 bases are TGTGCCAGCAGCCAAGTTCCCGCGGCGGCTGGAAACACCATATATTTT. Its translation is CASSQVPAAAGNTIYF.

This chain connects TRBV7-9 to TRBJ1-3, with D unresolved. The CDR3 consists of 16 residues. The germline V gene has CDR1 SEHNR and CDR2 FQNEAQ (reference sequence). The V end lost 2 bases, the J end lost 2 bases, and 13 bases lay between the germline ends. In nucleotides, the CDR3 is TGTGCCAGCAGCTTATCGCTGCCTCAGACTGGAAACACCATATATTTT. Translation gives CASSLSLPQTGNTIYF.

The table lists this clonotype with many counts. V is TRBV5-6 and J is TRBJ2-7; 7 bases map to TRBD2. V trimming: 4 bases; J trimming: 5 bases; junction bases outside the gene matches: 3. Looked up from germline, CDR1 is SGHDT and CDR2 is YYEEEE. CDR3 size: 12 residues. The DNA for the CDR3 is TGTGCCAGCAGCCGCGCGGGGGACGAGCAGTACTTC. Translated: CASSRAGDEQYF.

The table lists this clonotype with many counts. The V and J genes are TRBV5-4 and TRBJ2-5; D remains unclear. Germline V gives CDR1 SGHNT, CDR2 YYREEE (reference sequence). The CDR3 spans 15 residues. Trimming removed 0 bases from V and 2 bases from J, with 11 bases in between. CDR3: CASSLVNGQQETQYF. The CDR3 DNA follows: TGTGCCAGCAGCTTGGTCAACGGGCAACAAGAGACCCAGTACTTC.

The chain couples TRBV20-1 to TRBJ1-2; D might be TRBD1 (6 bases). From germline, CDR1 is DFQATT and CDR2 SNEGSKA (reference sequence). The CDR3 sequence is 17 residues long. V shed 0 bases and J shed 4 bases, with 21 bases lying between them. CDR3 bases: TGCAGTGCTAGAGACCCTTCGAATAGGGGGGCCGGCTATGGCTACACCTTC. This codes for CSARDPSNRGAGYGYTF.

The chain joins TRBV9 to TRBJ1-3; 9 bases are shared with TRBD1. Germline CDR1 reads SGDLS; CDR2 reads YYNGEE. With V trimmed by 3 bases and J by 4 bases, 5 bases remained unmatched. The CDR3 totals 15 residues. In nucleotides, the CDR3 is TGTGCCAGCAGCGATGGGGGGACAGGGGGAAACACCATATATTTT. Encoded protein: CASSDGGTGGNTIYF. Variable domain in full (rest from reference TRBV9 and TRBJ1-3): DSGVTQTPKHLITATGQRVTLRCSPRSGDLSVYWYQQSLDQGLQFLIQYYNGEERAKGNILERFSAQQFPDLHSELNLSSLELGDSALYFCASSDGGTGGNTIYFGEGSWLTVV.

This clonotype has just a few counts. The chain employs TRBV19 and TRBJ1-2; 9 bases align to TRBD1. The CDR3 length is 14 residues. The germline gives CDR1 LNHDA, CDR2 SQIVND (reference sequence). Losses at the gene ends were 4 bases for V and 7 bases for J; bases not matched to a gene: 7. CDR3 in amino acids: CASSTTGGTSGYTF. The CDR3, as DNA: TGTGCCAGTAGTACGACAGGGGGGACTAGTGGCTACACCTTC.

The CDR3 loop reads CASSRQGNRQPQHF. As DNA, the CDR3 is TGTGCCAGCAGTCGACAGGGGAATAGACAGCCCCAGCATTTT. The V call is TRBV6-2 or TRBV6-3, the J call TRBJ1-5, with 8 bases that match TRBD1. CDR3 length equals 14 residues. The junction had 7 bases not matched to a gene; V was cut back by 5 bases and J by 7 bases. Germline CDR1 MNHEY, CDR2 SVGEGT.

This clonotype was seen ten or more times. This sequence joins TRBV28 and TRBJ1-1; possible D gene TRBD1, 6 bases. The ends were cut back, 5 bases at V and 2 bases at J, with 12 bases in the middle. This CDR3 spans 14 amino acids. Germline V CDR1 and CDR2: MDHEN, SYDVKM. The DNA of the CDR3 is TGTGCCAGCAGTCGACAGGTCCGCAACACTGAAGCTTTCTTT. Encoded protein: CASSRQVRNTEAFF.

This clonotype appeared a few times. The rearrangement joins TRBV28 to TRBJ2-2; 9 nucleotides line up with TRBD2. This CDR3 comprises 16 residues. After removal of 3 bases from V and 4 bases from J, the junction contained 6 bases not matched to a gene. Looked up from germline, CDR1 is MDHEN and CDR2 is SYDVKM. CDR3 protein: CASSLETSGVTGELFF. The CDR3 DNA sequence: TGTGCCAGCAGTTTGGAGACTAGCGGTGTCACCGGGGAGCTGTTTTTT.

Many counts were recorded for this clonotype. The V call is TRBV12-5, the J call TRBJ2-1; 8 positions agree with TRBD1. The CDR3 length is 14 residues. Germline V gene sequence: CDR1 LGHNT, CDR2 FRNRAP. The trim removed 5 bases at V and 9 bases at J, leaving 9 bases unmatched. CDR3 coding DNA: TGTGCTAGTGGTCCCGGGACAGGCACCGGTGAGCAGTTCTTC. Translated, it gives CASGPGTGTGEQFF.

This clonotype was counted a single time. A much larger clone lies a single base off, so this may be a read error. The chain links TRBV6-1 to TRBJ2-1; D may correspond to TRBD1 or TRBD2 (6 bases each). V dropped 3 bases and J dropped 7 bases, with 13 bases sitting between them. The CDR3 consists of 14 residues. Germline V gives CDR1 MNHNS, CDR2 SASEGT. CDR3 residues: CASSDRGGLNEQFF. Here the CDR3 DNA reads TGTGCCAGCAGTGACAGGGGAGGACTGAATGAGCAGTTCTTC.

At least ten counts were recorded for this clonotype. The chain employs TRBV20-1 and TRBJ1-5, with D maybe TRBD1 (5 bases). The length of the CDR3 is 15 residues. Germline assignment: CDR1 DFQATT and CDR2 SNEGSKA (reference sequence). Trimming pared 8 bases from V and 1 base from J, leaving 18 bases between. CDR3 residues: CSLPRWDRSNQPQHF. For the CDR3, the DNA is TGCAGTTTACCAAGGTGGGACCGCAGCAATCAGCCCCAGCATTTT.

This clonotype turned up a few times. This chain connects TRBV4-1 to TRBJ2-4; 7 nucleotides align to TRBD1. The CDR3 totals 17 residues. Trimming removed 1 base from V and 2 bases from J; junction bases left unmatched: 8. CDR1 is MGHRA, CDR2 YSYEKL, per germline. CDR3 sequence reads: CASSQATGAVSKNIQYF. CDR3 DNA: TGCGCCAGCAGCCAAGCCACAGGGGCGGTGTCCAAAAACATTCAGTACTTC.